Presented here are 4 T cell receptor beta chains from one specimen sequenced in a study of blood T cell repertoires in COVID-19. Assay: immunoSEQ multiplex PCR; the TCRdb copy retains only in-frame clones and omits some. Here the sample spans around 250,000 clones, 86% being singletons. Material for sequencing was peripheral blood. These receptors were collected from an elderly woman with COVID-19, enrolled during active disease.

For the CDR3, the DNA is TGTGCCAGCAGCTTATCGCAGGGATCCGGAGATACGCAGTATTTT. It specifies CASSLSQGSGDTQYF. The genes are TRBV7-3 and TRBJ2-3; D might be TRBD1 (5 bases). Per the germline V gene, CDR1 is SGHTA and CDR2 is FQGTGA. This CDR3 comprises 15 residues. With 2 bases removed from V and 5 bases from J, the gap between germline ends came to 14 bases.

The chain has TRBV28 and TRBJ1-2; 7 positions match TRBD1. V lost 4 bases and J lost 5; bases outside the gene matches: 13. Germline V gives CDR1 MDHEN, CDR2 SYDVKM. The CDR3 has 16 amino acids. For the CDR3, the DNA is TGTGCCAGCAGTTCGACCGGGACAGCTCCTCATTATGGCTACACCTTC. Protein product: CASSSTGTAPHYGYTF.

The J gene is TRBJ2-3, the V gene TRBV2, with 9 positions matching TRBD2. Germline CDR1 reads SNHLY; CDR2 reads FYNNEI. V shed 1 base and J 0 bases; nucleotides not matched to a gene: 8. The CDR3 runs 18 residues. Here the CDR3 reads CASSEVWIAGDSTDTQYF. The CDR3 nucleotides read TGTGCCAGCAGTGAAGTCTGGATAGCGGGGGATAGCACAGATACGCAGTATTTT. The variable domain in full, completed from reference TRBV2 and TRBJ2-3, reads EPEVTQTPSHQVTQMGQEVILRCVPISNHLYFYWYRQILGQKVEFLVSFYNNEISEKSEIFDDQFSVERPDGSNFTLKIRSTKLEDSAMYFCASSEVWIAGDSTDTQYFGPGTRLTVL.

V is TRBV30 and J is TRBJ1-6, with 8 bases fitting TRBD1. CDR1 is GTSNPN and CDR2 is SVGIG in the germline V gene (reference sequence). V shed 0 bases, J shed 8 bases, and the junction held 3 bases outside the gene matches. CDR3 length equals 14 residues. The CDR3 DNA follows: TGTGCCTGGAGTGTAAAGACAGGGGATTCACCCCTCCACTTT. Translating it yields CAWSVKTGDSPLHF.